Each of the 5 T cell receptor beta chains below was sequenced from the same sample in a study of shared clonotypes between healthy human individuals. Sequencing was performed with immunoSEQ multiplex PCR; in TCRdb, only in-frame clones are kept and a portion is missing. This table has about 1.5 million clones, 95% to 99% appearing once. Input material: naive CD4+ T cells sorted from blood. The subset here: CD45RA+ positively selected. All receptors derive from a man aged 30 to 45 in good health.

V usage is TRBV7-3 and J usage is TRBJ1-2; TRBD1 is a possible D gene (6 bases). Germline V gene data show CDR1 as SGHTA and CDR2 as FQGTGA. The V gene lost 3 bases and the J gene lost 8 bases, with 22 bases spanning the gap. The length of the CDR3 is 16 residues. This CDR3 is CASSFDAPGAGGGYTF. CDR3 coding DNA: TGTGCCAGCAGCTTCGACGCCCCCGGGGCCGGGGGCGGCTACACCTTC.

The genes are TRBV25-1 and TRBJ2-1, with D possibly TRBD2 on 6 matching bases. CDR1 is MGHDK and CDR2 is SYGVNS in the germline V gene. The CDR3 consists of 14 residues. V gave up 4 bases and J gave up 2 bases, with 9 bases separating them. CDR3 nucleotides: TGTGCCAGCAGTGGCGGAGGGACCTACAATGAGCAGTTCTTC. This translates into CASSGGGTYNEQFF.

The V call is TRBV25-1, the J call TRBJ2-7, with unresolved D. The ends were cut back, 3 bases at V and 0 bases at J, with 9 bases in the middle. Germline CDR1 is MGHDK and CDR2 is SYGVNS. This CDR3 spans 14 amino acids. The CDR3 loop is CASSEQASSYEQYF. In DNA, the CDR3 is TGTGCCAGCAGTGAGCAGGCGAGCTCCTACGAGCAGTACTTC.

The chain carries TRBV14 and TRBJ2-3, with 8 bases identical to TRBD2. Germline lookup yields CDR1 SGHDN and CDR2 FVKESK. The CDR3 loop spans 15 amino acids. Losses at the gene ends were 5 bases for V and 6 bases for J; bases not matched to a gene: 10. CDR3 amino acids: CASSSPSGLGDTQYF. The DNA of the CDR3 is TGTGCCAGCAGCTCTCCTAGCGGGCTGGGGGATACGCAGTATTTT.

As regards this clone: Within the sample, other DNA sequences also encode this same CDR3. The rearrangement joins TRBV28 to TRBJ2-6; no firm D call. Germline V gene data show CDR1 as MDHEN and CDR2 as SYDVKM. V was clipped by 2 bases and J by 0 bases, with 5 bases between them. The CDR3 is 15 amino acids. This chain's CDR3 is CASSLRVSGANVLTF. In nucleotides, the CDR3 is TGTGCCAGCAGTTTAAGGGTCTCTGGGGCCAACGTCCTGACTTTC.